The 20 T cell receptor beta chains reported below all come from one sample, sequenced in a study of blood T cell repertoires in COVID-19. TCRdb's table, derived via immunoSEQ multiplex PCR, lists solely in-frame clones and lacks some. The repertoire consists of 100,000 to 150,000 clones, with 70% to 90% occurring once and the leading ten covering 3.8%. Sequencing was done on a sample of peripheral blood. The receptor set was obtained from a woman between 50 and 59 years old with acute or convalescent COVID-19.

The gene calls are TRBV5-4 and TRBJ2-1; TRBD2 matches at 10 bases. The CDR3 extends over 15 amino acids. From germline, CDR1 is SGHNT and CDR2 YYREEE (reference sequence). J gave up 5 bases and V 4 bases, and 6 bases lay outside the gene matches. DNA for the CDR3: TGTGCCAGCAGCGAGAGGGGACTAGCGCACAATGAGCAGTTCTTC. This gives the protein CASSERGLAHNEQFF.

This clone was recorded a few times. The V and J genes are TRBV21-1 and TRBJ2-1; the table's D call TRBD2 went unverified against the DNA. TRBV21-1 is a listed pseudogene. The length of the CDR3 is 12 residues. The CDR3 spells CASSNRENEQFF. The DNA of the CDR3 is TGTGCCAGCAGCAATCGGGAGAATGAGCAGTTCTTC.

This chain uses TRBV5-8 with TRBJ2-3; 7 bases are a match to TRBD2. This CDR3 is 15 amino acids long. Trimming cost V 0 bases and J 4 bases; bases outside gene matches: 5. Germline loops: CDR1 SGHTS, CDR2 YDEGEE. The CDR3 DNA sequence: TGTGCCAGCAGCTTGGCGGGAGGCCCCGCAGATACGCAGTATTTT. Amino acids: CASSLAGGPADTQYF. Combining the CDR3 with reference TRBV5-8 and TRBJ2-3 gives the whole variable domain EAGVTQSPTHLIKTRGQQATLRCSPISGHTSVYWYQQALGLGLQFLLWYDEGEERNRGNFPPRFSGRQFPNYSSELNVNALELEDSALYLCASSLAGGPADTQYFGPGTRLTVL.

The chain links TRBV7-3 to TRBJ1-2, with TRBD1 matching over 7 bases. This CDR3 contains 13 residues. Germline V gene sequence: CDR1 SGHTA, CDR2 FQGTGA. J was trimmed by 7 bases and V by 4 bases; bases with no gene match: 6. CDR3 nucleotides: TGTGCCAGCAGCTCCACAGGGGACTCTGGCTACACCTTC. Its protein product is CASSSTGDSGYTF.

This clone was found a few times. The chain combines TRBV2 with TRBJ1-1; 9 bases map to TRBD1. CDR1 is SNHLY and CDR2 is FYNNEI in the germline V gene. The CDR3 extends over 14 amino acids. V shed 6 bases and J 3 bases; nucleotides not matched to a gene: 5. CDR3 sequence: CASRETGGDTEAFF. The DNA of the CDR3 is TGTGCCAGCAGGGAGACAGGGGGAGACACTGAAGCTTTCTTT.

The V gene is TRBV18, the J gene TRBJ2-3; TRBD1 agrees at 9 bases. Germline lookup yields CDR1 KGHSH and CDR2 LQKENI. With V trimmed by 4 bases and J by 6 bases, 11 bases remained unmatched. The CDR3 length is 16 residues. CDR3 region: CASSRGGTGTDDTQYF. The DNA of the CDR3 is TGTGCCAGCTCACGAGGGGGGACAGGGACCGATGATACGCAGTATTTT.

This chain joins TRBV30 and TRBJ1-6; D remains ambiguous. The CDR3 runs 13 residues. Trimming left V 5 bases short and J 3 bases short, with 8 bases between. CDR1 is GTSNPN, CDR2 SVGIG, per germline (reference sequence). CDR3 nucleotide sequence: TGTGCCTGGGAGTACAACTATAATTCACCCCTCCACTTT. It yields the protein CAWEYNYNSPLHF.

The chain employs TRBV11-3 and TRBJ1-6, with a possible D match to TRBD1 (5 bases). The V end lost 3 bases, the J end lost 9 bases, and 15 bases lay between the germline ends. This CDR3 comprises 15 residues. Germline CDR1 is SGHNT and CDR2 is YENEEA. For the CDR3, the DNA is TGTGCCAGCAGCTTCATTCGGGGGAGGCGTTCACCCCTCCACTTT. It translates to CASSFIRGRRSPLHF. The entire variable domain, with the rest obtained from reference TRBV11-3 and TRBJ1-6, is as follows: EAGVVQSPRYKIIEKKQPVAFWCNPISGHNTLYWYLQNLGQGPELLIRYENEEAVDDSQLPKDRFSAERLKGVDSTLKIQPAELGDSAVYLCASSFIRGRRSPLHFGNGTRLTVT.

The chain couples TRBV2 to TRBJ1-2; TRBD1 matches 9 bases. Germline V CDR1 and CDR2: SNHLY, FYNNEI. This CDR3 contains 17 residues. V lost 2 bases and J lost 5; bases outside the gene matches: 12. DNA of the CDR3: TGTGCCAGCAGTGAAACTCGGCCACAGGGGGCTCGGTATGGCTACACCTTC. As protein: CASSETRPQGARYGYTF. Full variable domain (missing parts from reference TRBV2 and TRBJ1-2): EPEVTQTPSHQVTQMGQEVILRCVPISNHLYFYWYRQILGQKVEFLVSFYNNEISEKSEIFDDQFSVERPDGSNFTLKIRSTKLEDSAMYFCASSETRPQGARYGYTFGSGTRLTVV.

The chain links TRBV2 to TRBJ1-6; possible D gene TRBD1, 5 bases. Trimming removed 7 bases from V and 4 bases from J, with 8 bases in between. CDR1 and CDR2 (germline): SNHLY, FYNNEI. This CDR3 spans 13 amino acids. CDR3 region: CASTTEYNSPLHF. In DNA form, the CDR3 reads TGTGCCAGCACGACAGAGTATAATTCACCCCTCCACTTT.

The genes are TRBV5-8 and TRBJ2-1, with 13 bases that match TRBD2. The V segment lost 3 bases and the J segment 5 bases; nucleotides outside the gene matches: 2. The CDR3 spans 15 residues. The germline CDR1 and CDR2 sequences are SGHTS and YDEGEE. The CDR3 region is CASSSGTSGNNEQFF. CDR3 DNA: TGTGCCAGCAGCTCCGGGACTAGCGGGAACAATGAGCAGTTCTTC.

The V call is TRBV21-1, the J call TRBJ2-7; TRBD1, the table's D call, lacks a check against the DNA. TRBV21-1 corresponds to a pseudogene. CDR3 length: 18 residues. In nucleotides, the CDR3 is TGTGCCAGCAGCAAAGAGGTAATTTGGACAGGGCTCTCCTACGAGCAGTACTTC. Its translation is CASSKEVIWTGLSYEQYF.

The chain uses TRBV5-5 and TRBJ2-7; tentatively, D is TRBD1 (6 bases). Germline values: CDR1 SGHKS, CDR2 YYEKEE (reference sequence). Trimming took off 4 bases at V and 4 bases at J, with 21 bases between the two ends. The CDR3 loop spans 16 amino acids. The CDR3 bases are TGTGCCAGCAGCCCTGGACAGCGTACTTTTTATTACGAGCAGTACTTC. Translated: CASSPGQRTFYYEQYF.

This clone was picked up one time. This chain links TRBV19 with TRBJ1-1; the match to TRBD1 covers 11 bases. The germline gives CDR1 LNHDA, CDR2 SQIVND (reference sequence). CDR3 length equals 16 residues. V lost 5 bases and J lost 5; bases outside the gene matches: 10. CDR3 sequence: CASSDRDRGGGTEAFF. Here the CDR3 DNA reads TGTGCCAGTAGTGACCGGGACAGGGGGGGAGGAACTGAAGCTTTCTTT.

The V call is TRBV18, the J call TRBJ2-1; D is uncertain. Trimming removed 3 bases from V and 5 bases from J, with 14 bases in between. CDR3 length: 15 amino acids. CDR1 is KGHSH, CDR2 LQKENI, per germline. The DNA for the CDR3 is TGTGCCAGCTCACCGTCTGACTCGATTAACAATGAGCAGTTCTTC. Protein product: CASSPSDSINNEQFF.

The J gene is TRBJ1-4, the V gene TRBV15; TRBD1 matches 8 bases. The CDR3 has 15 amino acids. The germline gives CDR1 LNHNV, CDR2 YYDKDF (reference sequence). Trimming took 0 bases from V and 7 from J; bases not matched to a gene: 4. CDR3 bases: TGTGCCACCAGCAGAGACCAGGGGGCGAGTGAAAAACTGTTTTTT. Protein product: CATSRDQGASEKLFF.

The V gene is TRBV5-4, the J gene TRBJ2-7, with D perhaps TRBD1 (5 bases). The ends were cut back, 4 bases at V and 6 bases at J, with 32 bases in the middle. The CDR3 totals 19 residues. Germline CDR1 reads SGHNT; CDR2 reads YYREEE (reference sequence). The CDR3 coding sequence is TGTGCCAGCAGCGTCTACGGTGCCCAGGGTCCAAGGGTAACCTCCGAGCAGTACTTC. As protein: CASSVYGAQGPRVTSEQYF.

The chain links TRBV29-1 to TRBJ2-7; TRBD1 is a possible D gene (5 bases). The CDR3 totals 13 residues. The V and J ends lost 4 bases and 5 bases respectively, with 15 bases between them. The V gene's germline CDR1 is SQVTM and CDR2 ANQGSEA. Written as DNA, the CDR3 is TGCAGCGTTGTCGCGTCAGGGCCCGACGAGCAGTACTTC. This codes for CSVVASGPDEQYF.

The table lists this clone with a few counts. The chain employs TRBV30 and TRBJ1-2; unclear D gene. The germline V and J ends were trimmed by 2 bases and 6 bases, with 13 bases remaining between them. The CDR3 runs to 13 residues. Looked up from germline, CDR1 is GTSNPN and CDR2 is SVGIG (reference sequence). The CDR3 bases are TGTGCCTGGAGTCCTGGCTCTGGTCATGGCTACACCTTC. Translated, it gives CAWSPGSGHGYTF.

The V gene is TRBV28, the J gene TRBJ2-3, with D hard to call. The V end was cut by 6 bases, the J end by 2 bases, with 15 bases between. This CDR3 has 15 residues. The germline CDR1 and CDR2 sequences are MDHEN and SYDVKM. The CDR3 sequence is CASRRALEPTDTQYF. The CDR3 nucleotides read TGTGCCAGCAGACGCGCTCTGGAGCCCACAGATACGCAGTATTTT.